These T cell receptor beta chains were read from a single sample in a study of vaccination and CD4 T cells after COVID-19. TCRdb re-called the PCR reads with MiXCR, one entry per CDR3 protein. The table has over 8,500 distinct CDR3 sequences, 70% seen once. These receptors have no identified antigens. Sequencing used CD4+ T cells from blood, cultured in vitro. The receptors were gathered from a human donor who had recovered from COVID-19. CDR3s include the opening cysteine and the closing phenylalanine or tryptophan. The order of the fields is D gene, V gene, clone size, J gene, CDR3 DNA, CDR3 protein. The D gene is left open where the match is weak. Expanded clones get a size class; other rows say once, few or many, or leave the size out.

d_gene: TRBD1; v_gene: TRBV6-1; abundance: NA; j_gene: TRBJ1-5; CDR3nt: TGTGCCAGCAACGGACAGGCGTCGGGGCAGCCCCAGCATTTT; CDR3aa: CASNGQASGQPQHF
d_gene: TRBD1; v_gene: TRBV2; abundance: NA; j_gene: TRBJ1-2; CDR3nt: TGTGCCAGCAGTGTCCGGGACAGCGCCTTCACTAACTATGGCTACACCTTC; CDR3aa: CASSVRDSAFTNYGYTF
d_gene: TRBD2; v_gene: TRBV6-1; abundance: once; j_gene: TRBJ2-7; CDR3nt: TGTGCCAGCACCCAATCCGGGACTAGCGTTTCCGAGCAGTACTTC; CDR3aa: CASTQSGTSVSEQYF
d_gene: NA; v_gene: TRBV28; abundance: few; j_gene: TRBJ1-1; CDR3nt: TGTGCCAGCAGTTTAAGGTACACTGAAGCTTTCTTT; CDR3aa: CASSLRYTEAFF
d_gene: TRBD2; v_gene: TRBV20-1; abundance: NA; j_gene: TRBJ2-1; CDR3nt: TGCAGTGCTAGGGCCCGAGCGGGAGTTCGAAATGAGCAGTTCTTC; CDR3aa: CSARARAGVRNEQFF
d_gene: NA; v_gene: TRBV7-9; abundance: NA; j_gene: TRBJ1-6; CDR3nt: TGTGCCAGCAGCTTAGCGACCACAGATAATTCACCCCTCCACTTT; CDR3aa: CASSLATTDNSPLHF
d_gene: TRBD2; v_gene: TRBV7-2; abundance: once; j_gene: TRBJ2-3; CDR3nt: TGTGCCAGCAGCTTAGCGCGGACCGGGGGGACAGATACGCAGTATTTT; CDR3aa: CASSLARTGGTDTQYF
d_gene: NA; v_gene: TRBV7-9; abundance: NA; j_gene: TRBJ1-6; CDR3nt: TGTGCCAGCAGCTTTAATCCCCCTTCACCCCTCCACTTT; CDR3aa: CASSFNPPSPLHF
d_gene: NA; v_gene: TRBV20-1; abundance: NA; j_gene: TRBJ1-5; CDR3nt: TGCAGTGCTAGAGGGCGACAGGACCAGCCCCAGCATTTT; CDR3aa: CSARGRQDQPQHF
d_gene: NA; v_gene: TRBV27; abundance: NA; j_gene: TRBJ2-7; CDR3nt: TGTGCCAGCAGTTTAGCCGTAGGAACAGAGTACGAGCAGTACTTC; CDR3aa: CASSLAVGTEYEQYF
d_gene: TRBD1; v_gene: TRBV6-1; abundance: few; j_gene: TRBJ1-1; CDR3nt: TGTGCCAGCACCCAGGGACAGGGGATGAACACTGAAGCTTTCTTT; CDR3aa: CASTQGQGMNTEAFF
d_gene: NA; v_gene: TRBV7-2; abundance: NA; j_gene: TRBJ2-2; CDR3nt: TGTGCCAGCAGCTTAGCGGGGCAGACCGGGGAGCTGTTTTTT; CDR3aa: CASSLAGQTGELFF
d_gene: NA; v_gene: TRBV20-1; abundance: NA; j_gene: TRBJ1-5; CDR3nt: TGCAGTGCTAGAGATGTTTGGCCCCAGCATTTT; CDR3aa: CSARDVWPQHF
d_gene: TRBD1; v_gene: TRBV11-2; abundance: once; j_gene: TRBJ2-5; CDR3nt: TGTGCCAGCAGCTTAGATCTAGGAGGACAGGGGGGAGGGACCCAGTACTTC; CDR3aa: CASSLDLGGQGGGTQYF
d_gene: TRBD1; v_gene: TRBV27; abundance: NA; j_gene: TRBJ2-1; CDR3nt: TGTGCCAGCAGTCCCAGGACAGGGGAAGAGCAGTTCTTC; CDR3aa: CASSPRTGEEQFF
d_gene: NA; v_gene: TRBV10-1; abundance: medium-sized; j_gene: TRBJ2-7; CDR3nt: TGCGCCAGCAGTGAGTCGACGGTCAACGAGCAGTACTTC; CDR3aa: CASSESTVNEQYF
d_gene: TRBD2; v_gene: TRBV20-1; abundance: NA; j_gene: TRBJ2-1; CDR3nt: TGCAGTGCTAGAGACCACATAGCGGGAGGGGGTGTCGGTGAGCAGTTCTTC; CDR3aa: CSARDHIAGGGVGEQFF
d_gene: NA; v_gene: TRBV7-4; abundance: NA; j_gene: TRBJ1-5; CDR3nt: TGTGCCAGCAGCTTAGATGGGCAGGGAGTCCAGCCCCAGCATTTT; CDR3aa: CASSLDGQGVQPQHF
d_gene: NA; v_gene: TRBV18; abundance: NA; j_gene: TRBJ1-2; CDR3nt: TGTGCCAGCTCACAGTCCGGGACGGGCTATGGCTACACCTTC; CDR3aa: CASSQSGTGYGYTF
d_gene: TRBD2; v_gene: TRBV15; abundance: NA; j_gene: TRBJ2-7; CDR3nt: TGTGCCACCAGCAAACTAGCGGCCTTCTCCTACGAGCAGTACTTC; CDR3aa: CATSKLAAFSYEQYF
d_gene: TRBD1; v_gene: TRBV10-3; abundance: few; j_gene: TRBJ1-2; CDR3nt: TGTGCCATCAGTGTGACAGGGGGTGGCTATGGCTACACCTTC; CDR3aa: CAISVTGGGYGYTF
d_gene: TRBD2; v_gene: TRBV7-2; abundance: NA; j_gene: TRBJ2-2; CDR3nt: TGTGCCAGCAGCCGGGGACTAGCGGGACCCAACACCGGGGAGCTGTTTTTT; CDR3aa: CASSRGLAGPNTGELFF
d_gene: TRBD1; v_gene: TRBV20-1; abundance: NA; j_gene: TRBJ1-5; CDR3nt: TGCAGCTTGACAGGGAACCAGCCCCAGCATTTT; CDR3aa: CSLTGNQPQHF
d_gene: TRBD1; v_gene: TRBV9; abundance: few; j_gene: TRBJ1-6; CDR3nt: TGTGCCAGCAGCACAGGGGACGGCTATAATTCACCCCTCCACTTT; CDR3aa: CASSTGDGYNSPLHF
d_gene: NA; v_gene: TRBV20-1; abundance: few; j_gene: TRBJ1-2; CDR3nt: TGCAGTGCTAGAGAAATCTCCGGGATAAACTATGGCTACACCTTC; CDR3aa: CSAREISGINYGYTF
d_gene: TRBD2; v_gene: TRBV29-1; abundance: few; j_gene: TRBJ2-1; CDR3nt: TGCACCGTTCGGGGTGGGGCGGGAGGCCGGGTCAATGAGCAGTTCTTC; CDR3aa: CTVRGGAGGRVNEQFF
d_gene: NA; v_gene: TRBV20-1; abundance: NA; j_gene: TRBJ1-2; CDR3nt: TGCAGTGCTAGGGTTGACTATGGCTACACCTTC; CDR3aa: CSARVDYGYTF
d_gene: NA; v_gene: TRBV28; abundance: once; j_gene: TRBJ2-7; CDR3nt: TGTGCCAGCAGTTTTCTAGTAACCTACGAGCAGTACTTC; CDR3aa: CASSFLVTYEQYF
d_gene: NA; v_gene: TRBV2; abundance: NA; j_gene: TRBJ1-5; CDR3nt: TGTGCCAGCAGCCGGACCCCCCCTTATCAGCCCCAGCATTTT; CDR3aa: CASSRTPPYQPQHF
d_gene: NA; v_gene: TRBV19; abundance: NA; j_gene: TRBJ2-7; CDR3nt: TGTGCCAGTAGTTCAGGGGCCTACCTTGAGCAGTACTTC; CDR3aa: CASSSGAYLEQYF
d_gene: NA; v_gene: TRBV6-2/TRBV6-3; abundance: NA; j_gene: TRBJ1-5; CDR3nt: TGTGCCAGCAGTTACTCTACCACTCGTCCTCAGCCCCAGCATTTT; CDR3aa: CASSYSTTRPQPQHF
d_gene: TRBD1; v_gene: TRBV19; abundance: few; j_gene: TRBJ1-5; CDR3nt: TGTGCCAGTAGGAACCACGGGACAGCAGTCCCCAATCAGCCCCAGCATTTT; CDR3aa: CASRNHGTAVPNQPQHF
d_gene: NA; v_gene: TRBV7-2; abundance: NA; j_gene: TRBJ2-7; CDR3nt: TGTGCCAGCAGCCCCCGGGTGGGGTACGAGCAGTACTTC; CDR3aa: CASSPRVGYEQYF
d_gene: NA; v_gene: TRBV7-2; abundance: NA; j_gene: TRBJ1-5; CDR3nt: TGTGCCAGCAGCTCCCGGGACAACAATCAGCCCCAGCATTTT; CDR3aa: CASSSRDNNQPQHF
d_gene: NA; v_gene: TRBV28; abundance: NA; j_gene: TRBJ2-3; CDR3nt: TGTGCCAGCACCATTCCCACGGGACAACGCAGGCAGTATTTT; CDR3aa: CASTIPTGQRRQYF
d_gene: NA; v_gene: TRBV20-1; abundance: once; j_gene: TRBJ1-2; CDR3nt: TGCAGTGCTGGGGACCGTAACTATGGCTACACCTTC; CDR3aa: CSAGDRNYGYTF
d_gene: TRBD2; v_gene: TRBV7-9; abundance: NA; j_gene: TRBJ2-5; CDR3nt: TGTGCCAGCAGCTTTAGCGGGAGGCCAGAGACCCAGTACTTC; CDR3aa: CASSFSGRPETQYF
d_gene: TRBD1; v_gene: TRBV7-6; abundance: few; j_gene: TRBJ1-5; CDR3nt: TGTGCCAGCAGCTTAGGGACAGGTTTCGATCAGCCCCAGCATTTT; CDR3aa: CASSLGTGFDQPQHF
d_gene: TRBD2; v_gene: TRBV27; abundance: few; j_gene: TRBJ2-7; CDR3nt: TGTGCCAGCAGGCGCACCTCTAGCGGGAGTTCCTACGAGCAGTACTTC; CDR3aa: CASRRTSSGSSYEQYF
d_gene: NA; v_gene: TRBV20-1; abundance: NA; j_gene: TRBJ2-7; CDR3nt: TGCAGTGCTAGAGTCTCGCTTTGGGATTACGAGCAGTACTTC; CDR3aa: CSARVSLWDYEQYF
d_gene: NA; v_gene: TRBV28; abundance: NA; j_gene: TRBJ1-2; CDR3nt: TGTGCCAGCAGTTTCGCGGGCTATGGCTACACCTTC; CDR3aa: CASSFAGYGYTF
d_gene: TRBD2; v_gene: TRBV20-1; abundance: once; j_gene: TRBJ2-5; CDR3nt: TGCAGTGGGGCTAGCGGAAAAGAGACCCAGTACTTC; CDR3aa: CSGASGKETQYF
d_gene: TRBD1; v_gene: TRBV15; abundance: few; j_gene: TRBJ1-2; CDR3nt: TGTGCCACCAGCAGAGGGGAACAGGGGGTCCAATATTTC; CDR3aa: CATSRGEQGVQYF
d_gene: TRBD1; v_gene: TRBV15; abundance: few; j_gene: TRBJ1-5; CDR3nt: TGTGCCACCAGCAGAGGGACAGGGGCAAATCAGCCCCAGCATTTT; CDR3aa: CATSRGTGANQPQHF
d_gene: TRBD1; v_gene: TRBV6-1; abundance: NA; j_gene: TRBJ2-7; CDR3nt: TGTGCCAGCAGAGACAGGGGGCAAAGGGGGTCCTACGAGCAGTACTTC; CDR3aa: CASRDRGQRGSYEQYF
d_gene: NA; v_gene: TRBV20-1; abundance: few; j_gene: TRBJ2-5; CDR3nt: TGCAGCCCCACCGGGACTTTCCCGTCACTCCAAGAGACCCAGTACTTC; CDR3aa: CSPTGTFPSLQETQYF
d_gene: TRBD1; v_gene: TRBV20-1; abundance: NA; j_gene: TRBJ1-6; CDR3nt: TGCAGTGCCAGGGGGTGGCAGAGCTCACCCCTCCACTTT; CDR3aa: CSARGWQSSPLHF
d_gene: NA; v_gene: TRBV6-1; abundance: NA; j_gene: TRBJ2-7; CDR3nt: TGTGCCAGCAGTGTAATGGGGTACGCGACACTTAGCTCCTACGAGCAGTACTTC; CDR3aa: CASSVMGYATLSSYEQYF
d_gene: NA; v_gene: TRBV7-6; abundance: NA; j_gene: TRBJ1-2; CDR3nt: TGTGCCAGCAGCGGTCAGAAGAATACTGGCTACACCTTC; CDR3aa: CASSGQKNTGYTF
d_gene: NA; v_gene: TRBV7-9; abundance: few; j_gene: TRBJ2-7; CDR3nt: TGTGCCAGCAGCTTATGGCCCTCCGGGGTCGAGCAGTACTTC; CDR3aa: CASSLWPSGVEQYF
d_gene: TRBD1; v_gene: TRBV28; abundance: NA; j_gene: TRBJ2-7; CDR3nt: TGTGCCAGCAGTAGGACAGGGTACGAGCAGTACTTC; CDR3aa: CASSRTGYEQYF
d_gene: NA; v_gene: TRBV6-2/TRBV6-3; abundance: NA; j_gene: TRBJ2-7; CDR3nt: TGTGCCAGCAGTTACCCCCCTTTCGAGCAGTACTTC; CDR3aa: CASSYPPFEQYF
d_gene: NA; v_gene: TRBV12-3/TRBV12-4; abundance: NA; j_gene: TRBJ1-2; CDR3nt: TGTGCCACCCCCCGGGACGTGGGCTATGGCTACACCTTC; CDR3aa: CATPRDVGYGYTF
d_gene: NA; v_gene: TRBV20-1; abundance: few; j_gene: TRBJ1-5; CDR3nt: TGCAGTGCTCGATATGGGGCAGACACAAATCAGCCCCAGCATTTT; CDR3aa: CSARYGADTNQPQHF
d_gene: TRBD2; v_gene: TRBV9; abundance: NA; j_gene: TRBJ2-7; CDR3nt: TGTGCCAGCAGCCCCCGGGAGGGGAGCACCTACGAGCAGTACTTC; CDR3aa: CASSPREGSTYEQYF
d_gene: TRBD1; v_gene: TRBV24-1; abundance: NA; j_gene: TRBJ1-5; CDR3nt: TGTGCCACCAGTGATTTCCGCGGACAGGGGGGTAAGGGCAATCAGCCCCAGCATTTT; CDR3aa: CATSDFRGQGGKGNQPQHF
d_gene: TRBD1; v_gene: TRBV6-1; abundance: NA; j_gene: TRBJ1-1; CDR3nt: TGTGCCAGCAGCCCCGCCGGGACAGGGTCCCGGAACACTGAAGCTTTCTTT; CDR3aa: CASSPAGTGSRNTEAFF